The clone carrying this T cell receptor (beta chain) was observed a single time. Its antigen is unidentified. Prepared TCR beta cDNA libraries contained unique molecular identifiers. Input of about 0.9 to 10 million T cells yielded hundreds of thousands of cDNA molecules. TCRdb re-called the PCR reads with MiXCR, one entry per CDR3 protein. The table has roughly 800,000 distinct CDR3 sequences, roughly 27% seen once; the top ten hold approximately 0.6%. The data stem from a study of post-analysis software for immune sequencing data. About the research overall: Several disease courses (relapsing-remitting, secondary progressive and progressive-relapsing) of multiple sclerosis were included. General observations from the study: Significantly lower normalized Chao1 diversity was found in patients with multiple sclerosis relative to controls.

This receptor was identified in a girl aged 5-17 years with multiple sclerosis. Sequenced material: blood.

Here the CDR3 reads CSAPTGATYNEQFF. CDR3 sequence (DNA): TGCAGTGCCCCTACCGGGGCCACCTACAATGAGCAGTTCTTC. The chain employs TRBV20-1 and TRBJ2-1; D may match TRBD1 or TRBD2 (5 bases each). Germline CDR1 is DFQATT and CDR2 is SNEGSKA (reference sequence). The CDR3 is made up of 14 amino acids. Between the trimmed V and J ends, which lost 6 bases and 2 bases, there was a span of 14 bases.